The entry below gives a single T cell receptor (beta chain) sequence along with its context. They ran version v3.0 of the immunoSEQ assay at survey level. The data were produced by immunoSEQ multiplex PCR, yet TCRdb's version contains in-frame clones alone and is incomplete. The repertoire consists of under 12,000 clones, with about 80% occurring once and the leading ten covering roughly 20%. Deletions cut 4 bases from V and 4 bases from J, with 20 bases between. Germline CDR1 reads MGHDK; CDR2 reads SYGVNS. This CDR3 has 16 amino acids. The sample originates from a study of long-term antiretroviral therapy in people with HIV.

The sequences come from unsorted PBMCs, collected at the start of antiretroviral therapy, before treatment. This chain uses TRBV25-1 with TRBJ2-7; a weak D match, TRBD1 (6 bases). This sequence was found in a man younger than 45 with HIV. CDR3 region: CASSGDRKMVGYEQYF. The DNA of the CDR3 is TGTGCCAGCAGTGGAGACAGGAAAATGGTGGGTTACGAGCAGTACTTC.